The text below deals with one TCR beta chain. This specimen belongs to a study of blood T cell repertoires in COVID-19. Study as a whole: The United States, Italy and Spain supplied acute and convalescent COVID-19 samples.

The authors' processing: For nucleated cells, counts were estimated from reference gene primer amplification. Sequenced by immunoSEQ multiplex PCR; TCRdb stores in-frame clones only, minus some. Clone size and the V and J calls come from that table; the DNA yielded D and trimming. Of 200,000 to 250,000 clones detected, around 83% appear once; the ten largest clones hold about 8%. V was shortened by 0 bases and J by 1 base, with 13 bases between the two germline ends. There are 17 residues in the CDR3. Germline V CDR1 and CDR2: MRHNA, SNTAGT. The clonotype was recovered from a woman aged 50 to 60 with acute or convalescent COVID-19. Sequences were obtained from peripheral blood. The chain recombines TRBV6-4 with TRBJ2-4; D call uncertain. CDR3 nucleotide sequence: TGTGCCAGCAGTGACTCGAATCAGGTCCGGGCCAAAAACATTCAGTACTTC. This sequence encodes CASSDSNQVRAKNIQYF.